This T cell receptor beta chain was captured in a study of shared clonotypes between healthy human individuals. Study information: In total, the donors were a couple of women and a few men aged 18 to 49.

Replicate PCRs for sorted subsets used around 200 ng DNA; this equaled some 30,000 T cell genomes. The table came from immunoSEQ multiplex PCR; TCRdb's copy has only in-frame clones and leaves some out. Among 2,500,000 or so clones listed, roughly 93% were seen once. CDR1 and CDR2 (germline): SGHTA, FQGTGA. This CDR3 spans 13 amino acids. V was pared by 6 bases and J by 2 bases, with 10 bases between. In its sample, this clone was seen once. This chain uses TRBV7-3 with TRBJ1-1; weak D call: TRBD1 (6 bases). The sequence came from a man in his late teens or twenties in good health. Some clones in this sample may be carry-over from other donors' samples. The sequencing input was naive CD4+ T cells from PBMCs. Subset reported: CD45RA+ positively selected. CDR3 protein: CASRRGSNTEAFF. CDR3 DNA sequence: TGTGCCAGCAGAAGGGGGAGTAACACTGAAGCTTTCTTT.